Presented here are 13 T cell receptor beta chains from one specimen sequenced in a study of cytomegalovirus exposure and HLA in healthy donors. Primers: 60 Vbeta forward and 13 Jbeta reverse. The assay was immunoSEQ multiplex PCR, and TCRdb's table has in-frame clones only and misses some. This table holds 150,000 to 250,000 clones, approximately 85% found once. Sequencing was carried out using PBMCs. The receptors shown here come from a woman in her forties or fifties in good health and CMV-seronegative.

This rearrangement joins TRBV7-2 to TRBJ1-1; D unresolved. CDR1 is SGHTA, CDR2 FQGNSA, per germline. The CDR3 is 15 amino acids. V lost 1 base, J lost 1 base, and 10 bases lay in between. This CDR3 reads CASSLEAGRNTEAFF. CDR3 bases: TGTGCCAGCAGCTTAGAAGCGGGCCGGAACACTGAAGCTTTCTTT.

This rearrangement joins TRBV2 to TRBJ1-2; tentative D call: TRBD1 (6 bases). CDR3 length: 14 amino acids. V lost 3 bases and J 5 bases, leaving 13 bases between the germline ends. CDR1 is SNHLY and CDR2 is FYNNEI in the germline V gene. CDR3 region: CASSESRGAYGYTF. The CDR3 nucleotides are TGTGCCAGCAGTGAGTCGCGGGGGGCGTATGGCTACACCTTC.

The chain couples TRBV30 to TRBJ1-3; 9 nucleotides agree with TRBD1. Germline V gene data show CDR1 as GTSNPN and CDR2 as SVGIG (reference sequence). This CDR3 contains 16 residues. The junction had 8 bases not matched to a gene; V was cut back by 3 bases and J by 2 bases. CDR3 amino acids: CAWRDRDRETGNTIYF. Written as DNA, the CDR3 is TGTGCCTGGAGGGACCGGGACAGGGAAACTGGAAACACCATATATTTT.

This clone occurred a few times. The rearrangement links TRBV28 to TRBJ2-7; possibly TRBD2 for D (5 bases). The CDR3 length is 14 residues. The germline V gene has CDR1 MDHEN and CDR2 SYDVKM. The germline V and J ends were trimmed by 8 bases and 2 bases, with 16 bases remaining between them. CDR3 protein: CASVRAGPPYEQYF. The CDR3 DNA follows: TGTGCCAGCGTGCGGGCAGGCCCTCCCTACGAGCAGTACTTC.

This clone appeared once. V gene TRBV28 combines with J gene TRBJ1-1, with a tentative D call TRBD1 (5 bases). V lost 6 bases, J lost 3 bases, and 17 bases lay in between. The length of the CDR3 is 15 residues. The germline gives CDR1 MDHEN, CDR2 SYDVKM. CDR3 DNA: TGTGCCAGCAGCCCCGGGGGGGGTAGTGACACTGAAGCTTTCTTT. Translation gives CASSPGGGSDTEAFF. The whole variable domain, remainder taken from reference TRBV28 and TRBJ1-1, is DVKVTQSSRYLVKRTGEKVFLECVQDMDHENMFWYRQDPGLGLRLIYFSYDVKMKEKGDIPEGYSVSREKKERFSLILESASTNQTSMYLCASSPGGGSDTEAFFGQGTRLTVV.

V and J are TRBV6-1 and TRBJ1-2; D possibly corresponds to TRBD1 (6 bases). The CDR3 extends over 15 amino acids. The V and J ends lost 7 bases and 0 bases respectively, with 15 bases between them. CDR1 is MNHNS and CDR2 is SASEGT in the germline V gene. CDR3 nucleotides: TGTGCCAGCAAGGCGGCAGGGGCAACTAACTATGGCTACACCTTC. As protein: CASKAAGATNYGYTF.

This clone was counted many times. V gene TRBV6-5 combines with J gene TRBJ2-5; 7 positions agree with TRBD2. Trimming took 7 bases from V and 2 from J; bases not matched to a gene: 10. CDR1 is MNHEY and CDR2 is SVGAGI in the germline V gene. The CDR3 consists of 15 residues. In DNA form, the CDR3 reads TGTGCCAGCATGGAGGCTAGCGGCTATCAAGAGACCCAGTACTTC. Protein sequence: CASMEASGYQETQYF.

J is TRBJ2-3 and V is TRBV7-9; D may be TRBD1 (6 bases). The CDR3 consists of 16 residues. Germline V gives CDR1 SEHNR, CDR2 FQNEAQ (reference sequence). Trimming stripped 2 bases from V and 5 bases from J, with 17 bases between. This chain's CDR3 is CASSLLTGPPQDTQYF. CDR3 bases: TGTGCCAGCAGCTTACTGACAGGCCCCCCGCAAGATACGCAGTATTTT. Based on the CDR3 plus reference TRBV7-9 and TRBJ2-3, the full variable domain is DTGVSQNPRHKITKRGQNVTFRCDPISEHNRLYWYRQTLGQGPEFLTYFQNEAQLEKSRLLSDRFSAERPKGSFSTLEIQRTEQGDSAMYLCASSLLTGPPQDTQYFGPGTRLTVL.

This chain's CDR3 is CASSPLGTGNQPQHF. Written as DNA, the CDR3 is TGTGCCAGTAGTCCTCTCGGGACAGGGAATCAGCCCCAGCATTTT. This chain links TRBV19 with TRBJ1-5, with 9 bases aligning to TRBD1. CDR1 is LNHDA, CDR2 SQIVND, per germline (reference sequence). The ends lost 5 bases at V and 4 bases at J; junction bases unmatched: 6. The CDR3 has 15 amino acids.

The CDR3 DNA follows: TGTGCCAGCAGTTCAAGCGGGAGTGGGGAGACCCAGTACTTC. This sequence encodes CASSSSGSGETQYF. The V and J genes are TRBV7-3 and TRBJ2-5, with 8 nucleotides matching TRBD2. CDR1 is SGHTA and CDR2 is FQGTGA in the germline V gene. V trimming: 6 bases; J trimming: 5 bases; junction bases outside the gene matches: 8. This CDR3 region has 14 residues.

The rearrangement uses TRBV4-1 and TRBJ2-3, with TRBD2 as a possible D gene (5 bases). The V end lost 0 bases, the J end lost 1 base, and 17 bases lay between the germline ends. The CDR3 covers 18 residues. Germline assignment: CDR1 MGHRA and CDR2 YSYEKL. CDR3 DNA: TGCGCCAGCAGCCAAGATCAGCCAGCGCTAGCCGGCACAGATACGCAGTATTTT. Encoded protein: CASSQDQPALAGTDTQYF.

The chain has TRBV19 and TRBJ2-7, with D possibly TRBD1 on 5 matching bases. V gave up 0 bases and J gave up 0 bases, with 9 bases separating them. The CDR3 runs 15 residues. Looked up from germline, CDR1 is LNHDA and CDR2 is SQIVND (reference sequence). DNA for the CDR3: TGTGCCAGTAGTATAGAAGGGGCCGACTCCTACGAGCAGTACTTC. Amino acid sequence: CASSIEGADSYEQYF.

The rearrangement uses TRBV10-3 and TRBJ2-2; 8 bases are shared with TRBD2. CDR3 length: 20 residues. Unmatched junction bases numbered 16, after V lost 4 bases and J lost 0 bases. In germline, CDR1 is ENHRY, CDR2 SYGVKD. For the CDR3, the DNA is TGTGCCATCAGTGCCCCCTGGGGTAGCGGGACCCCTCCGAACACCGGGGAGCTGTTTTTT. Its translation: CAISAPWGSGTPPNTGELFF.